Detailed here is one TCR beta chain. Antigen specificity is unknown. Distinct nucleotide sequences in the sample also encode this CDR3. The CDR3 extends over 13 amino acids. The V gene lost 3 bases and the J gene lost 1 base, with 6 bases spanning the gap. The V gene's germline CDR1 is LNHDA and CDR2 SQIVND (reference sequence). The data stem from a study of cytomegalovirus exposure and HLA in healthy donors. The primer mix had 60 Vbeta and 13 Jbeta primers. TCRdb's copy holds only in-frame clones and misses some; the assay was immunoSEQ multiplex PCR. The table has about 190,000 clones, over 70% seen once. Study-wide results and limits: A later analysis found TCR association rates differed by HLA locus, highest for DRB1 and lowest for HLA-C. In a later analysis, approximately 15,000 TCR beta sequences were associated with HLA alleles at 0.05 false discovery rate. Segments of the TCR beta V type were, in most cases, productive about 87% or about 30% of the time in an earlier analysis.

This clonotype was obtained from a man younger than 45 in good health and CMV-seronegative. Sequences were obtained from PBMCs. The chain links TRBV19 to TRBJ1-1; no clear D gene. This CDR3 is CASSIRRNTEAFF. CDR3 coding DNA: TGTGCCAGTAGTATCCGGAGGAACACTGAAGCTTTCTTT.